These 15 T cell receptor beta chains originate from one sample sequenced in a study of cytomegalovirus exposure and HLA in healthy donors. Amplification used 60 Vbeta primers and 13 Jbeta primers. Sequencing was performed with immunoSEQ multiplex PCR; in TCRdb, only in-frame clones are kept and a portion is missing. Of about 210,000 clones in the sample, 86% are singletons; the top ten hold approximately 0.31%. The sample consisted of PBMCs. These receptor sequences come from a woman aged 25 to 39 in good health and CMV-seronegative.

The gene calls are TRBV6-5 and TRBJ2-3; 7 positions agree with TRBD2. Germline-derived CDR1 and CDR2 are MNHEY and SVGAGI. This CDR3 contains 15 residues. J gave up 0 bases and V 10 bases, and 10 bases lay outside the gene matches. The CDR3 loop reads CATQGLAESTDTQYF. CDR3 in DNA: TGTGCCACTCAGGGTCTAGCGGAAAGCACAGATACGCAGTATTTT.

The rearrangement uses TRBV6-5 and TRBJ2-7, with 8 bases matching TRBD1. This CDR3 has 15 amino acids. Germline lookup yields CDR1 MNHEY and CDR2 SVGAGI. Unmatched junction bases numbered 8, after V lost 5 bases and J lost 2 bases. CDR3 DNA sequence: TGTGCCAGCAGTCGAACGGGACAGGCAGCCTACGAGCAGTACTTC. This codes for CASSRTGQAAYEQYF.

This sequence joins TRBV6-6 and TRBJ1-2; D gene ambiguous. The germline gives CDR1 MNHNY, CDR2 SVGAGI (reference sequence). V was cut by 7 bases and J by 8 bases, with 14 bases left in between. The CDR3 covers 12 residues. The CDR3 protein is CASTNREGGYTF. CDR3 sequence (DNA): TGTGCCAGCACCAATCGTGAGGGCGGCTACACCTTC.

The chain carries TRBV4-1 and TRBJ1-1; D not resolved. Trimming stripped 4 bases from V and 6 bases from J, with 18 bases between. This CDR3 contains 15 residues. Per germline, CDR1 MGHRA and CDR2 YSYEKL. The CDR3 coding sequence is TGCGCCAGCAGCCCAACAGCCCCCCGATCCGCTGAAGCTTTCTTT. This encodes CASSPTAPRSAEAFF.

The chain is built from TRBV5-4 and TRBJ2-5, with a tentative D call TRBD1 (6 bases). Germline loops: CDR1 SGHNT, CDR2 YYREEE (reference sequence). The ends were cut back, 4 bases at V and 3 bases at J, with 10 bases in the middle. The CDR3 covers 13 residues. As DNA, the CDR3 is TGTGCCAGCAGCGCCAGGGGTAAAGAGACCCAGTACTTC. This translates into CASSARGKETQYF.

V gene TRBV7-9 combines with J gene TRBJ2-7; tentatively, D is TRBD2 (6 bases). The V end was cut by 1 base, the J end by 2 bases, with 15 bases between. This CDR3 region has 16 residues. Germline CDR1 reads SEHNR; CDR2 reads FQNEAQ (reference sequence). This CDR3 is CASSLVGAGSAYEQYF. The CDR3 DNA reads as TGTGCCAGCAGCTTAGTCGGGGCGGGAAGCGCCTACGAGCAGTACTTC.

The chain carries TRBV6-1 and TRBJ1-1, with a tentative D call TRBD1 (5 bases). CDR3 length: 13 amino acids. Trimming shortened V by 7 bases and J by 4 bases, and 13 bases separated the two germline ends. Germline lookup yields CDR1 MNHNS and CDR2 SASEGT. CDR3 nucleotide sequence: TGTGCCAGCACCTCCAGGGCGTTCACTGAAGCTTTCTTT. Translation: CASTSRAFTEAFF.

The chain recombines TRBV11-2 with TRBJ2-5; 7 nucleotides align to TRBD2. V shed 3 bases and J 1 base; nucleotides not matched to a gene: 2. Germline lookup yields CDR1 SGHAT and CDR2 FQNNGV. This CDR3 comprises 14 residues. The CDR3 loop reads CASSFQRGQETQYF. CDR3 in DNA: TGTGCCAGCAGCTTTCAGCGGGGCCAAGAGACCCAGTACTTC.

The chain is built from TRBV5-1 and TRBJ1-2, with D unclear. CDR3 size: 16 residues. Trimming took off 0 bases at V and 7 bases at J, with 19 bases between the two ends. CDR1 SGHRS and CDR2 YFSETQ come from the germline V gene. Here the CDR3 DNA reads TGCGCCAGCAGCTTGGATTTTGCGTCTACCGGTGGTGGCTACACCTTC. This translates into CASSLDFASTGGGYTF.

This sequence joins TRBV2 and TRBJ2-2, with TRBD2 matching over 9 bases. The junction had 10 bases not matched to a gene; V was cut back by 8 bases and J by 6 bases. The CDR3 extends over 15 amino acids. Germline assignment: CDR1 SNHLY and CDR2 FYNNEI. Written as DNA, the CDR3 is TGTGCCAGCGAGGTAGCGGGAGCGGGCGCCGGGGAGCTGTTTTTT. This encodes CASEVAGAGAGELFF.

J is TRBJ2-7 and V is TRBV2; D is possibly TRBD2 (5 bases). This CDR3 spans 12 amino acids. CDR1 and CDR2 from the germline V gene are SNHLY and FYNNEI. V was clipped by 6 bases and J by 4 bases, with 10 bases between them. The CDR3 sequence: CASRETGYEQYF. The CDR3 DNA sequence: TGTGCCAGCAGGGAAACGGGGTACGAGCAGTACTTC.

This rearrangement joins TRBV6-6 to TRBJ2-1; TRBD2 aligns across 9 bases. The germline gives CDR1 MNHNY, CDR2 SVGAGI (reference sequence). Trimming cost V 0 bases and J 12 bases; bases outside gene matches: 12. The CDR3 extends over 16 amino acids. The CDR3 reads CASSYSAGGSGIGQFF. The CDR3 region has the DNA TGTGCCAGCAGTTACTCGGCGGGAGGGAGTGGAATCGGGCAGTTCTTC.

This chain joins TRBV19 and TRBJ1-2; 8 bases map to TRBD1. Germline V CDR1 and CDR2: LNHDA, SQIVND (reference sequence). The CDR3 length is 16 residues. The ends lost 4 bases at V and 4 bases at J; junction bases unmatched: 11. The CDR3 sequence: CASSTRQGYGGYGYTF. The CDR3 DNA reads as TGTGCCAGTAGTACCCGACAGGGGTATGGGGGCTATGGCTACACCTTC.

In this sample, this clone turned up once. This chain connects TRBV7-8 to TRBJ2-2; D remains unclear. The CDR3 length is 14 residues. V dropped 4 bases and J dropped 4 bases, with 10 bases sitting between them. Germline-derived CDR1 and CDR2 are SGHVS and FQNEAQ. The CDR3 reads CASSSRPGTGELFF. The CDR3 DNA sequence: TGTGCCAGCAGCTCTAGACCCGGCACCGGGGAGCTGTTTTTT.

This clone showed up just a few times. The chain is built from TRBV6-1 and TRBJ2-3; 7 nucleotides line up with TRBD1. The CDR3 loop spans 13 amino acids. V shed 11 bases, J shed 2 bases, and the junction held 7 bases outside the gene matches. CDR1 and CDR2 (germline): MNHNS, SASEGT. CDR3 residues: CAGGDRVTDTQYF. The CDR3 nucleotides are TGTGCCGGCGGTGACAGGGTCACAGATACGCAGTATTTT.